These 18 T cell receptor beta chains were sequenced from one sample in a study of blood T cell repertoires in COVID-19. Only in-frame clones appear in the TCRdb table, and some are missing; sequencing was by immunoSEQ multiplex PCR. The repertoire includes roughly 170,000 clones, roughly 79% of them detected once, and 26% sits in the top ten. The material sequenced was peripheral blood. The receptors derive from a woman between 65 and 79 years old with acute or convalescent COVID-19.

V and J are TRBV18 and TRBJ1-1, with a possible D match to TRBD1 (6 bases). CDR1 and CDR2 from the germline V gene are KGHSH and LQKENI. There are 15 residues in the CDR3. V was clipped by 4 bases and J by 7 bases, with 19 bases between them. In DNA, the CDR3 is TGTGCCAGCTCACTGACACAGGTACAGGGAAATGAAGCTTTCTTT. This translates into CASSLTQVQGNEAFF. The full variable domain, with the rest looked up from reference TRBV18 and TRBJ1-1, is NAGVMQNPRHLVRRRGQEARLRCSPMKGHSHVYWYRQLPEEGLKFMVYLQKENIIDESGMPKERFSAEFPKEGPSILRIQQVVRGDSAAYFCASSLTQVQGNEAFFGQGTRLTVV.

This chain joins TRBV18 and TRBJ2-7; 15 bases match TRBD2. CDR3 size: 14 residues. With 6 bases clipped from V and 4 bases from J, the junction kept 1 base outside the gene matches. The germline V gene encodes CDR1 KGHSH and CDR2 LQKENI. As DNA, the CDR3 is TGTGCCAGCTCGGGGACTAGCGGGAGGTACGAGCAGTACTTC. This sequence encodes CASSGTSGRYEQYF.

This clone showed up just a few times. The same CDR3 is also encoded by other DNA sequences in this sample. The rearrangement links TRBV5-1 to TRBJ1-2; the match to TRBD1 covers 7 bases. Germline V gene sequence: CDR1 SGHRS, CDR2 YFSETQ. V shed 0 bases, J shed 2 bases, and the junction held 1 base outside the gene matches. There are 14 residues in the CDR3. DNA of the CDR3: TGCGCCAGCAGCTTGGGGGACAGAAACTATGGCTACACCTTC. This translates into CASSLGDRNYGYTF.

This chain links TRBV6-5 with TRBJ1-6, with TRBD1 matching 10 bases. The CDR3 extends over 14 amino acids. With V trimmed by 6 bases and J by 9 bases, 5 bases remained unmatched. CDR1 MNHEY and CDR2 SVGAGI come from the germline V gene. DNA for the CDR3: TGTGCCAGCAGAGAGGGGACAGGGGCTTCACCCCTCCACTTT. Amino acids: CASREGTGASPLHF.

This chain links TRBV19 with TRBJ1-5, with TRBD1 as a possible D gene (5 bases). The CDR3 is made up of 15 amino acids. Germline V gene lookup returns CDR1 LNHDA and CDR2 SQIVND (reference sequence). Trimming pared 6 bases from V and 6 bases from J, leaving 18 bases between. CDR3 sequence: CASRTTAGMGQPQHF. The CDR3, as DNA: TGTGCCAGTAGGACGACAGCGGGAATGGGTCAGCCCCAGCATTTT.

This clone was observed a handful of times. The V and J genes are TRBV18 and TRBJ2-1; tentatively, D is TRBD2 (6 bases). The CDR3 covers 16 residues. CDR1 KGHSH and CDR2 LQKENI come from the germline V gene. The V gene lost 0 bases and the J gene lost 9 bases, with 18 bases spanning the gap. CDR3 DNA: TGTGCCAGCTCACCACCCAGACTAGGGCAGGGAACTGAGCAGTTCTTC. Protein sequence: CASSPPRLGQGTEQFF.

The chain uses TRBV5-4 and TRBJ2-7; D unresolved. Trimming took 4 bases from V and 5 from J, leaving 7 bases between them. Germline V gene sequence: CDR1 SGHNT, CDR2 YYREEE (reference sequence). The CDR3 sequence is 11 residues long. The CDR3 spells CASSLQDEQYF. As DNA, the CDR3 is TGTGCCAGCAGCCTCCAGGACGAGCAGTACTTC.

This chain's CDR3 is CASRWADIHEQYF. The DNA for the CDR3 is TGTGCCAGCAGGTGGGCAGACATTCACGAGCAGTACTTC. The chain links TRBV2 to TRBJ2-7; D unresolved. V gave up 6 bases and J gave up 5 bases, with 14 bases separating them. Per germline, CDR1 SNHLY and CDR2 FYNNEI. The CDR3 loop spans 13 amino acids.

This clone was found once. The rearrangement uses TRBV30 and TRBJ2-2; tentatively, D is TRBD1 (5 bases). The germline V and J ends were trimmed by 4 bases and 0 bases, with 9 bases remaining between them. The germline V gene encodes CDR1 GTSNPN and CDR2 SVGIG (reference sequence). There are 14 residues in the CDR3. The CDR3 is CAWKGDPNTGELFF. The DNA for the CDR3 is TGTGCCTGGAAAGGGGATCCGAACACCGGGGAGCTGTTTTTT.

This chain connects TRBV3-1 (or the pseudogene TRBV3-2) to TRBJ2-2, with TRBD2 matching over 9 bases. This CDR3 has 18 residues. V lost 7 bases, J lost 3 bases, and 15 bases stayed unmatched. The V gene's germline CDR1 is LGHDT and CDR2 YNNKEL (reference sequence). Written as DNA, the CDR3 is TGTGCCAGCACCAGAGGGGGTAGCGGGAGCGGGGACACCGGGGAGCTGTTTTTT. Translated: CASTRGGSGSGDTGELFF.

This CDR3 reads CASSGSGGETQYF. In DNA form, the CDR3 reads TGTGCCAGCAGTGGTAGCGGCGGGGAGACCCAGTACTTC. The rearrangement links TRBV12-3 or TRBV12-4 to TRBJ2-5, with TRBD2 as a possible D gene (6 bases). This CDR3 contains 13 residues. The V and J ends lost 5 bases and 5 bases respectively, with 12 bases between them.

This chain connects TRBV11-2 to TRBJ2-7; D is unclear. CDR3 length equals 14 residues. Germline lookup yields CDR1 SGHAT and CDR2 FQNNGV. The ends were cut back, 1 base at V and 4 bases at J, with 11 bases in the middle. CDR3 DNA sequence: TGTGCCAGCAGCTTAGGTCGCCAGGCATACGAGCAGTACTTC. Amino acids: CASSLGRQAYEQYF.

The chain uses TRBV9 and TRBJ1-2; 8 bases agree with TRBD1. The CDR3 runs to 14 residues. Germline-derived CDR1 and CDR2 are SGDLS and YYNGEE. V dropped 3 bases and J dropped 5; count of bases not matched to a gene: 6. The CDR3 protein is CASSENQGAYGYTF. The CDR3 bases are TGTGCCAGCAGCGAGAACCAGGGGGCTTATGGCTACACCTTC.

This rearrangement joins TRBV7-2 to TRBJ1-6, with TRBD1 matching over 7 bases. The germline CDR1 and CDR2 sequences are SGHTA and FQGNSA. This CDR3 region has 15 residues. V shed 3 bases, J shed 10 bases, and the junction held 9 bases outside the gene matches. The CDR3: CASSFHRDRRSPLHF. The CDR3 DNA reads TGTGCCAGCAGCTTTCACCGGGACAGAAGGTCACCCCTCCACTTT. The whole variable domain, remainder taken from reference TRBV7-2 and TRBJ1-6, is GAGVSQSPSNKVTEKGKDVELRCDPISGHTALYWYRQSLGQGLEFLIYFQGNSAPDKSGLPSDRFSAERTGGSVSTLTIQRTQQEDSAVYLCASSFHRDRRSPLHFGNGTRLTVT.

This clone has a handful of counts. This rearrangement joins TRBV24-1 to TRBJ2-3; D is ambiguous. This CDR3 has 13 residues. CDR1 and CDR2 from the germline V gene are KGHDR and SFDVKD. V dropped 9 bases and J dropped 3 bases, with 12 bases sitting between them. The CDR3 DNA reads as TGTGCCACCGGCGCTGCAGGAACAGATACGCAGTATTTT. Amino acids: CATGAAGTDTQYF.

CDR3 nucleotides: TGTGCCAGCAGTGATCTCCGGGACACCATCTCCTACGAGCAGTACTTC. Translated, it gives CASSDLRDTISYEQYF. J is TRBJ2-7 and V is TRBV6-1; perhaps TRBD1 as D (6 bases). V was shortened by 3 bases and J by 0 bases, with 15 bases between the two germline ends. There are 16 residues in the CDR3. Germline V gene lookup returns CDR1 MNHNS and CDR2 SASEGT.

This chain connects TRBV14 to TRBJ1-1; perhaps TRBD1 as D (6 bases). Trimming stripped 4 bases from V and 10 bases from J, with 13 bases between. CDR1 and CDR2 from the germline V gene are SGHDN and FVKESK. The CDR3 sequence is 12 residues long. DNA of the CDR3: TGTGCCAGCAGCCCTGGGGGCGGGGGAGCTTTCTTT. Protein: CASSPGGGGAFF.

The chain recombines TRBV6-5 with TRBJ2-1; 11 bases are a match to TRBD2. The CDR3 is 14 amino acids. The V gene end was trimmed by 7 bases and the J gene end by 8 bases; junction bases not matched to a gene: 7. The V gene's germline CDR1 is MNHEY and CDR2 SVGAGI. The CDR3 region has the DNA TGTGCCAGCACCATAGCGGGAGGGCCGGATGAGCAGTTCTTC. As protein: CASTIAGGPDEQFF.